This T cell receptor beta chain was found in a study of Graves' ophthalmopathy and Graves' hyperthyroidism. RNA transcripts yielded amplified TCR beta CDR3 regions. First-round RT-PCR used HTBI primers; second-round multiplex PCR followed. TCRdb called the multiplex PCR reads again in MiXCR, with one record for every CDR3 protein. The sample lists approximately 330,000 distinct CDR3 sequences, roughly 15% occurring once. In its sample, this clonotype was seen many times. Germline assignment: CDR1 GTSNPN and CDR2 SVGIG (reference sequence). V shed 3 bases and J 2 bases; nucleotides not matched to a gene: 7. This CDR3 contains 15 residues.

J is TRBJ2-5 and V is TRBV30, with 9 bases lining up with TRBD1. This TCR was recovered from an adult man with Graves' ophthalmopathy. Sequencing was performed on peripheral blood. The CDR3: CAWSPPGQGQETQYF. In DNA, the CDR3 is TGTGCCTGGAGCCCTCCAGGACAGGGGCAAGAGACCCAGTACTTC.